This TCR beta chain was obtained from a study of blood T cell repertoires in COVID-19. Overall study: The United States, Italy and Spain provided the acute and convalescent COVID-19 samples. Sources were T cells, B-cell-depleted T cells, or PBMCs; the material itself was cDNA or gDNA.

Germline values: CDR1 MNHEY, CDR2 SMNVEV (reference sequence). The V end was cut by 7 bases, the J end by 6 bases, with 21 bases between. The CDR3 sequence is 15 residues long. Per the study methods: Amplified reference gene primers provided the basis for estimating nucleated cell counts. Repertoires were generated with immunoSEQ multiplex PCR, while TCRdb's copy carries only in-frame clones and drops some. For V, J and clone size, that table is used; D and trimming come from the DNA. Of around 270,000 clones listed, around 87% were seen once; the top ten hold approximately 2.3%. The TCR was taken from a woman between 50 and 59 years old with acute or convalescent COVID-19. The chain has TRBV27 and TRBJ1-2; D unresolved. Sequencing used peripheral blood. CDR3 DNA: TGTGCCAGCACCCCTTTCCTCACGGGGTCGAATGGCTACACCTTC. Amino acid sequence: CASTPFLTGSNGYTF.